The 9 T cell receptor beta chains given below trace back to one sample, sequenced in a study of regulatory dendritic cells for organ transplantation. Method: immunoSEQ multiplex PCR; TCRdb's copy keeps in-frame clones and lacks some. This table holds 30,000 to 40,000 clones, approximately 91% found once. The sample consisted of naive CD4+ T cells from blood. Specified subset: CD45RA+ naive T cells. The receptor set was obtained from a human donor in good health.

This rearrangement joins TRBV18 to TRBJ1-1; D uncertain. Per the germline V gene, CDR1 is KGHSH and CDR2 is LQKENI. The CDR3 contains 14 residues. V lost 4 bases and J 4 bases, leaving 13 bases between the germline ends. CDR3 bases: TGTGCCAGCTCACAAACCCCGGGATCCACTGAAGCTTTCTTT. Amino acids: CASSQTPGSTEAFF.

This sequence joins TRBV5-4 and TRBJ2-2, with 12 bases aligning to TRBD2. Trimming took 3 bases from V and 2 from J; bases not matched to a gene: 2. In germline, CDR1 is SGHNT, CDR2 YYREEE (reference sequence). The CDR3 has 16 residues. CDR3 sequence reads: CASSSLAGGNTGELFF. The CDR3 coding sequence is TGTGCCAGCAGCTCACTAGCGGGGGGAAACACCGGGGAGCTGTTTTTT.

The chain couples TRBV4-3 to TRBJ2-2; TRBD2 aligns across 7 bases. This CDR3 has 15 residues. CDR1 and CDR2 from the germline V gene are LGHNA and YSLEER. V shed 3 bases and J 5 bases; nucleotides not matched to a gene: 6. The DNA of the CDR3 is TGCGCCAGCAGCCATAATCAGGGAGGGACCGGGGAGCTGTTTTTT. Its translation is CASSHNQGGTGELFF.

The chain links TRBV7-9 to TRBJ2-5; 7 bases align to TRBD2. Germline CDR1 is SEHNR and CDR2 is FQNEAQ (reference sequence). J gave up 5 bases and V 3 bases, and 15 bases lay outside the gene matches. The CDR3 is 17 residues long. This chain's CDR3 is CASSLGRDYAPGETQYF. CDR3 nucleotides: TGTGCCAGCAGCTTGGGCCGGGACTACGCTCCGGGGGAGACCCAGTACTTC.

The chain carries TRBV7-9 and TRBJ2-6; 8 positions match TRBD1. Per germline, CDR1 SEHNR and CDR2 FQNEAQ (reference sequence). Trimming took 4 bases from V and 2 from J; bases not matched to a gene: 1. The CDR3 runs to 15 residues. CDR3 amino acids: CASSSGGTGANVLTF. The CDR3 DNA follows: TGTGCCAGCAGCTCAGGGGGCACTGGGGCCAACGTCCTGACTTTC.

The genes are TRBV7-2 and TRBJ2-1; 9 bases match TRBD2. This CDR3 contains 16 residues. Looked up from germline, CDR1 is SGHTA and CDR2 is FQGNSA. After removal of 4 bases from V and 4 bases from J, the junction contained 8 bases not matched to a gene. The CDR3 loop reads CASSSDSGGLYNEQFF. Here the CDR3 DNA reads TGTGCCAGCAGCTCCGATAGCGGGGGATTATACAATGAGCAGTTCTTC.

The CDR3 DNA sequence: TGTGCCAGCAGCTTAGTTGACCGGACATCAGCTTTCTTT. It encodes CASSLVDRTSAFF. J is TRBJ1-1 and V is TRBV7-9; TRBD1 is a possible D gene (5 bases). This CDR3 is built from 13 residues. Trimming pared 1 base from V and 10 bases from J, leaving 13 bases between. Per germline, CDR1 SEHNR and CDR2 FQNEAQ (reference sequence).

The chain recombines TRBV6-6 with TRBJ2-3; 12 bases line up with TRBD1. Unmatched junction bases numbered 4, after V lost 5 bases and J lost 4 bases. The CDR3 has 15 amino acids. CDR1 is MNHNY, CDR2 SVGAGI, per germline (reference sequence). The CDR3 region is CASSRGQGASDTQYF. The CDR3, as DNA: TGTGCCAGCAGTCGGGGACAGGGGGCCTCAGATACGCAGTATTTT.

V and J are TRBV27 and TRBJ2-7, with a possible D match to TRBD2 (6 bases). CDR1 MNHEY and CDR2 SMNVEV come from the germline V gene (reference sequence). The ends were cut back, 3 bases at V and 7 bases at J, with 13 bases in the middle. There are 13 residues in the CDR3. CDR3 coding DNA: TGTGCCAGCAGTTTTCAGTTGGCGGGGGAGCAGTACTTC. It yields the protein CASSFQLAGEQYF.